This T cell receptor beta chain appears in the sequencing data of a study of T cell repertoires in cytomegalovirus infection. TCRdb re-called the reads through MiXCR, storing one row per CDR3 protein. Found here are hundreds of thousands of distinct CDR3 sequences, less than 20% of them singletons; the top ten hold approximately 8%. This clonotype was detected many times. This CDR3 spans 14 amino acids. Germline V CDR1 and CDR2: SGHVS, FNYEAQ. V gave up 5 bases and J gave up 4 bases, with 13 bases separating them. Sequencing was performed on PBMCs. This clonotype was obtained from a human donor in good health (CMV status not recorded). Some clones in this sample may be carry-over from other donors' samples. This chain links TRBV7-6 with TRBJ2-3; a possible D gene is TRBD2 (5 bases). CDR3 sequence (DNA): TGTGCCAGCAGCCGAGCGGCACCACCAGATACGCAGTATTTT. Its protein product is CASSRAAPPDTQYF.